A single sample is the source of the 25 T cell receptor beta chains below, sequenced in a study of shared clonotypes between healthy human individuals. Cells designated naive CD8 were CD45RO-negative and were positively selected for CCR7, with terminally differentiated effector memory CD45RA+ cells excluded. The method was immunoSEQ multiplex PCR; TCRdb's version includes in-frame clones alone and lacks a portion of them. The table has about 2.1 million clones, roughly 91% seen once. The specimen was naive CD8+ T cells from PBMCs. The receptors were gathered from a man aged 18 to 30 in good health. Some clones in this sample may be carry-over from other donors' samples.

The J gene is TRBJ2-3, the V gene TRBV28; no firm D call. The germline V and J ends were trimmed by 6 bases and 5 bases, with 6 bases remaining between them. This CDR3 has 11 amino acids. Germline V gives CDR1 MDHEN, CDR2 SYDVKM. The CDR3 DNA reads TGTGCCAGCAGGGGCCTAGATACGCAGTATTTT. It translates to CASRGLDTQYF.

Concerning this clone: The sample contains more than one DNA sequence encoding this CDR3. This chain joins TRBV2 and TRBJ2-7, with 7 bases that match TRBD1. Germline V gene sequence: CDR1 SNHLY, CDR2 FYNNEI. This CDR3 contains 12 residues. The V and J ends lost 6 bases and 3 bases, in that order; junction bases with no gene match: 2. CDR3 loop: CASRGTDYEQYF. The CDR3 DNA is TGTGCCAGCAGGGGGACAGACTACGAGCAGTACTTC.

This clone was observed once. V is TRBV14 and J is TRBJ1-2; D might be TRBD1 (6 bases). The CDR3 length is 12 residues. CDR1 and CDR2 from the germline V gene are SGHDN and FVKESK. Trimming removed 6 bases at V and 7 bases at J, with 12 bases between. CDR3 bases: TGTGCCAGCAGAGTACAGGGCGCTGGCTACACCTTC. This sequence encodes CASRVQGAGYTF.

The V call is TRBV7-7, the J call TRBJ2-2, with TRBD2 matching over 13 bases. The CDR3 is 18 residues long. Germline assignment: CDR1 SSHAT and CDR2 FNYEAQ (reference sequence). The V segment lost 4 bases and the J segment 5 bases; nucleotides outside the gene matches: 10. This CDR3 is CASSYQTSGRLLTGELFF. In DNA form, the CDR3 reads TGTGCCAGCAGCTATCAGACTAGCGGGAGGCTTTTGACCGGGGAGCTGTTTTTT.

V and J are TRBV5-1 and TRBJ2-1; 15 bases are shared with TRBD2. V shed 4 bases, J shed 1 base, and the junction held 6 bases outside the gene matches. This CDR3 comprises 18 residues. Per the germline V gene, CDR1 is SGHRS and CDR2 is YFSETQ. The CDR3 sequence is CASSPGLAGGPSYNEQFF. The CDR3 DNA sequence: TGCGCCAGCAGCCCCGGACTAGCGGGAGGGCCATCCTACAATGAGCAGTTCTTC.

This chain links TRBV2 with TRBJ2-4, with 10 nucleotides matching TRBD1. This CDR3 comprises 15 residues. Germline CDR1 reads SNHLY; CDR2 reads FYNNEI. With V trimmed by 6 bases and J by 0 bases, 2 bases remained unmatched. The CDR3 sequence is CASSGDRGAKNIQYF. The CDR3 nucleotides read TGTGCCAGCAGCGGGGACAGGGGAGCCAAAAACATTCAGTACTTC. The full variable domain, completed using reference TRBV2 and TRBJ2-4, is EPEVTQTPSHQVTQMGQEVILRCVPISNHLYFYWYRQILGQKVEFLVSFYNNEISEKSEIFDDQFSVERPDGSNFTLKIRSTKLEDSAMYFCASSGDRGAKNIQYFGAGTRLSVL.

The chain is built from TRBV2 and TRBJ2-1, with a tentative D call TRBD2 (6 bases). Trimming pared 6 bases from V and 8 bases from J, leaving 26 bases between. The CDR3 spans 17 residues. Germline V gene lookup returns CDR1 SNHLY and CDR2 FYNNEI. The CDR3 reads CASSVWGDRVGRHEQFF. Here the CDR3 DNA reads TGTGCCAGCAGCGTGTGGGGGGATCGGGTGGGACGCCATGAGCAGTTCTTC.

The rearrangement uses TRBV7-9 and TRBJ2-5, with D unclear. V lost 5 bases and J 5 bases, leaving 21 bases between the germline ends. This CDR3 spans 16 amino acids. Germline CDR1 is SEHNR and CDR2 is FQNEAQ (reference sequence). CDR3 in amino acids: CASSPPAGRELETQYF. The CDR3 DNA is TGTGCCAGCAGCCCCCCGGCCGGGCGAGAGTTGGAGACCCAGTACTTC.

The chain has TRBV28 and TRBJ2-7; the match to TRBD1 covers 12 bases. The CDR3 contains 15 residues. Germline lookup yields CDR1 MDHEN and CDR2 SYDVKM. V dropped 5 bases and J dropped 7; count of bases not matched to a gene: 9. CDR3 nucleotides: TGTGCCAGCAGTCCCCGGGGACAGGGGGCGGGGGAGCAGTACTTC. Encoded protein: CASSPRGQGAGEQYF. The full variable domain, completed using reference TRBV28 and TRBJ2-7, is DVKVTQSSRYLVKRTGEKVFLECVQDMDHENMFWYRQDPGLGLRLIYFSYDVKMKEKGDIPEGYSVSREKKERFSLILESASTNQTSMYLCASSPRGQGAGEQYFGPGTRLTVT.

Details on this clone: The junction differs from germline at one of its ends, possibly a read error. The chain combines TRBV6-6 with TRBJ2-1; D is possibly TRBD1 or TRBD2 (5 bases each). CDR3 length: 12 residues. Germline assignment: CDR1 MNHNY and CDR2 SVGAGI (reference sequence). The CDR3 region has the DNA TGTGCCAGCAGTTACTCGAGGGACGAGCCGTTCTTC. Translating gives CASSYSRDEPFF.

The chain recombines TRBV29-1 with TRBJ2-2; 7 bases are a match to TRBD2. The junction had 5 bases not matched to a gene; V was cut back by 4 bases and J by 6 bases. The CDR3 consists of 13 residues. Germline V gene data show CDR1 as SQVTM and CDR2 as ANQGSEA. The CDR3 region is CSVGPSGAGELFF. The CDR3 coding sequence is TGCAGCGTTGGTCCCAGCGGGGCCGGGGAGCTGTTTTTT.

This sequence joins TRBV4-3 and TRBJ1-3; maybe TRBD1 (5 bases). The germline gives CDR1 LGHNA, CDR2 YSLEER. CDR3 length: 15 amino acids. V lost 1 base and J lost 8, with 15 bases in between. The CDR3 is CASSQVPGTVDTIYF. CDR3 in DNA: TGCGCCAGCAGCCAAGTCCCGGGGACCGTAGACACCATATATTTT.

Remarks on this clone: Other DNA sequences within the sample encode an identical CDR3. The chain links TRBV30 to TRBJ2-7; the D gene could be TRBD1 or TRBD2 (6 bases each). The CDR3 has 13 residues. Trimming left V 3 bases short and J 7 bases short, with 16 bases between. In germline, CDR1 is GTSNPN, CDR2 SVGIG (reference sequence). The CDR3 nucleotides are TGTGCCTGGAGCGTTGCAGGGGCGGGGGAGCAGTACTTC. It yields the protein CAWSVAGAGEQYF.

The CDR3 here is CASSTLRDRPNEQFF. The CDR3 DNA follows: TGTGCCAGTAGTACCCTCAGGGACAGGCCCAATGAGCAGTTCTTC. The chain links TRBV19 to TRBJ2-1; 8 nucleotides match TRBD1. Trimming took 4 bases from V and 6 from J; bases not matched to a gene: 8. Germline-derived CDR1 and CDR2 are LNHDA and SQIVND (reference sequence). This CDR3 spans 15 amino acids.

This chain connects TRBV9 to TRBJ2-7, with TRBD2 as a possible D gene (6 bases). Deletions cut 3 bases from V and 1 base from J, with 17 bases between. The CDR3 loop spans 16 amino acids. CDR1 and CDR2 (germline): SGDLS, YYNGEE. The DNA of the CDR3 is TGTGCCAGCAGCGCCTCCAGCAGCGGGCATTCCTACGAGCAGTACTTC. Translated, it gives CASSASSSGHSYEQYF.

The chain joins TRBV27 to TRBJ2-3, with D perhaps TRBD2 (5 bases). The CDR3 extends over 11 amino acids. V was shortened by 10 bases and J by 5 bases, with 10 bases between the two germline ends. Germline loops: CDR1 MNHEY, CDR2 SMNVEV (reference sequence). The chain's CDR3 is CATSRGDTQYF. CDR3 DNA sequence: TGTGCCACCAGCCGGGGAGATACGCAGTATTTT.

This chain joins TRBV27 and TRBJ2-7; 9 bases are shared with TRBD2. The germline V gene encodes CDR1 MNHEY and CDR2 SMNVEV (reference sequence). J was trimmed by 0 bases and V by 5 bases; bases with no gene match: 11. This CDR3 spans 17 amino acids. As DNA, the CDR3 is TGTGCCAGCAGTCTATTAGAACCTAGCGGGATCTCCTACGAGCAGTACTTC. It encodes CASSLLEPSGISYEQYF.

The chain joins TRBV29-1 to TRBJ1-3, with 8 bases identical to TRBD1. Germline V lookup: CDR1 SQVTM, CDR2 ANQGSEA. The CDR3 covers 15 residues. The V and J ends lost 3 bases and 0 bases, in that order; junction bases with no gene match: 4. CDR3 amino acids: CSVDSGGYSGNTIYF. CDR3 nucleotides: TGCAGCGTTGATTCAGGGGGCTACTCTGGAAACACCATATATTTT.

The chain couples TRBV5-6 to TRBJ2-1; 11 bases map to TRBD2. V was pared by 3 bases and J by 4 bases, with 6 bases of the junction left unmatched. Germline V gene data show CDR1 as SGHDT and CDR2 as YYEEEE. The CDR3 totals 16 residues. The CDR3, as DNA: TGTGCCAGCAGCTCCAAGGGACTAGCGGAATACAATGAGCAGTTCTTC. Its translation is CASSSKGLAEYNEQFF.

The chain is built from TRBV9 and TRBJ2-3, with D tentatively TRBD2 (7 bases). CDR3 length: 17 residues. V dropped 4 bases and J dropped 7 bases, with 25 bases sitting between them. The germline V gene encodes CDR1 SGDLS and CDR2 YYNGEE. This chain's CDR3 is CASSLGAGDKPTYTQYF. The CDR3 nucleotides read TGTGCCAGCAGCTTAGGTGCGGGGGACAAACCGACTTATACGCAGTATTTT.

This clone was found once. This rearrangement joins TRBV7-9 to TRBJ2-5; 8 bases map to TRBD1. The CDR3 has 15 amino acids. CDR1 is SEHNR and CDR2 is FQNEAQ in the germline V gene (reference sequence). With V trimmed by 6 bases and J by 4 bases, 10 bases remained unmatched. The chain's CDR3 is CASSPDRGERETQYF. In DNA, the CDR3 is TGTGCCAGCAGTCCAGACAGGGGTGAGAGAGAGACCCAGTACTTC.

This clone came up once. Other DNA sequences in this sample translate to the same CDR3. This rearrangement joins TRBV30 to TRBJ2-7; 7 bases are a match to TRBD2. The CDR3 is 13 amino acids. After removal of 3 bases from V and 3 bases from J, the junction contained 5 bases not matched to a gene. The germline gives CDR1 GTSNPN, CDR2 SVGIG (reference sequence). The DNA of the CDR3 is TGTGCCTGGAGCGTGGGGAGGGTCTACGAGCAGTACTTC. It translates to CAWSVGRVYEQYF.

The chain carries TRBV28 and TRBJ2-7; TRBD1 agrees at 7 bases. CDR3 size: 14 residues. With V trimmed by 2 bases and J by 3 bases, 4 bases remained unmatched. In germline, CDR1 is MDHEN, CDR2 SYDVKM. In DNA, the CDR3 is TGTGCCAGCAGTTTAAGGGGACAGTACTACGAGCAGTACTTC. This sequence encodes CASSLRGQYYEQYF.

This chain connects TRBV9 to TRBJ1-1, with 9 nucleotides matching TRBD1. The junction had 4 bases not matched to a gene; V was cut back by 3 bases and J by 1 base. Germline V gives CDR1 SGDLS, CDR2 YYNGEE. This CDR3 contains 15 residues. CDR3 amino acids: CASSGGQGQNTEAFF. DNA for the CDR3: TGTGCCAGCAGCGGGGGACAGGGTCAGAACACTGAAGCTTTCTTT. Supplemented by reference TRBV9 and TRBJ1-1, the full variable domain reads DSGVTQTPKHLITATGQRVTLRCSPRSGDLSVYWYQQSLDQGLQFLIQYYNGEERAKGNILERFSAQQFPDLHSELNLSSLELGDSALYFCASSGGQGQNTEAFFGQGTRLTVV.

The CDR3 here is CASSFGGVGNSPLHF. The CDR3, as DNA: TGTGCCAGCAGTTTTGGGGGGGTTGGAAATTCACCCCTCCACTTT. The rearrangement joins TRBV27 to TRBJ1-6, with a weak D call TRBD1 (5 bases). The germline V and J ends were trimmed by 3 bases and 7 bases, with 13 bases remaining between them. The germline gives CDR1 MNHEY, CDR2 SMNVEV (reference sequence). This CDR3 has 15 residues.